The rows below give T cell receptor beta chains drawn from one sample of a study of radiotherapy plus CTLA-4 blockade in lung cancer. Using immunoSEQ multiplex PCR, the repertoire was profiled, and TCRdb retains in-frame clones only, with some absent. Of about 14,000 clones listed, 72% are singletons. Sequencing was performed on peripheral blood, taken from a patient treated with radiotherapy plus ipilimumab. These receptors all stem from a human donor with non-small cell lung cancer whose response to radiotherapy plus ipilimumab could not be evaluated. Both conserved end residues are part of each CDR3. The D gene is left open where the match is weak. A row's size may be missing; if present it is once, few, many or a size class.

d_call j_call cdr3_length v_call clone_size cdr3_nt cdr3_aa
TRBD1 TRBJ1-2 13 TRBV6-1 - TGTGCCAGCAGTGCGGAGGGGGCGTCTGGCTACACCTTC CASSAEGASGYTF
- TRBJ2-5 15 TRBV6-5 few TGTGCCAGCAGTTACTATCCGGTCACCCAAGAGACCCAGTACTTC CASSYYPVTQETQYF
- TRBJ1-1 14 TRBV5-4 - TGTGCCAGCAGCTTGTCTACCCCGAACACTGAAGCTTTCTTT CASSLSTPNTEAFF
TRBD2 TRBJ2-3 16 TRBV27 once TGTGCCAGCAGCTGGGGAGCGGGGGGCGGCCCAGATACGCAGTATTTT CASSWGAGGGPDTQYF
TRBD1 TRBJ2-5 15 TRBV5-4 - TGTGCCAGCAGCTTGGCCCCAGGGACAGGGGAGACCCAGTACTTC CASSLAPGTGETQYF
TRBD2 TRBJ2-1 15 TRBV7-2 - TGTGCCAGCAGCTCCCTAAACGGGGGGGCCAATGAGCAGTTCTTC CASSSLNGGANEQFF
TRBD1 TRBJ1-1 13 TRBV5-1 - TGCGCCAGCAGGACAGGGGTGAACACTGAAGCTTTCTTT CASRTGVNTEAFF
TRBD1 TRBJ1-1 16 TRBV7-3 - TGTGCCAGCAGCTCCTCCGGGACAGGGGGAAGCACTGAAGCTTTCTTT CASSSSGTGGSTEAFF
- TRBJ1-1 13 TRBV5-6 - TGTGCCAGCAGCTTTCAGCGGAACACTGAAGCTTTCTTT CASSFQRNTEAFF
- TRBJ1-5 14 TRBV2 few TGTGCCAGCAGTCCACAGGGAACAGATCAGCCCCAGCATTTT CASSPQGTDQPQHF
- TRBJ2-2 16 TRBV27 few TGTGCCAGCAGTTTAACAGCAGGGATCAACACCGGGGAGCTGTTTTTT CASSLTAGINTGELFF
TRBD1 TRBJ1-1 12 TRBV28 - TGTGCCAGCAGTTTCCGGGACAGGGTGGCTTTCTTT CASSFRDRVAFF
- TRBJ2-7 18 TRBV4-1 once TGCGCCAGCAGCGTCCTTGCGGCGAGGGGGTCCCTCTCCTACGAGCAGTACTTC CASSVLAARGSLSYEQYF
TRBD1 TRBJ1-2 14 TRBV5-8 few TGTGCCAGCAGCCGGGGACAGGAAGGCTATGGCTACACCTTC CASSRGQEGYGYTF
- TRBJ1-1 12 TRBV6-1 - TGTGCCAGCAGTGACCTGTACACTGAAGCTTTCTTT CASSDLYTEAFF
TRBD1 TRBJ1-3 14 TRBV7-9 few TGTGCCAGCAGCCCTGGACAGGGGGGAAACACCATATATTTT CASSPGQGGNTIYF
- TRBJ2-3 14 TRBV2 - TGTGCCACCGACCCAGGGGATGGCACAGATACGCAGTATTTT CATDPGDGTDTQYF
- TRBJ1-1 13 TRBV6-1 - TGTGCCAGCAGTATAGGGGAGAACACTGAAGCTTTCTTT CASSIGENTEAFF
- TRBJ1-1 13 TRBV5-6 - TGTGCCAGCAGCTTGCAGGGGAACACTGAAGCTTTCTTT CASSLQGNTEAFF
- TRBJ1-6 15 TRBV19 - TGTGCCAGTAGTATCACAGGCTCCTATAATTCACCCCTCCACTTT CASSITGSYNSPLHF
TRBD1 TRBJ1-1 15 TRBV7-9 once TGTGCCAGCAGCATGGGACAGGGGTTGAACACTGAAGCTTTCTTT CASSMGQGLNTEAFF
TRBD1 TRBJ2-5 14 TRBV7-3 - TGTGCCAGCAGCAATCCGGGACAGGAAGAGACCCAGTACTTC CASSNPGQEETQYF
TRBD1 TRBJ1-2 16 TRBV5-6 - TGTGCCAGCTCTGCCATCCCCGGGACAGGGGGCAAGGGCTACACCTTC CASSAIPGTGGKGYTF
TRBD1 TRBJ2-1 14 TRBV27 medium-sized TGTGCCAGCAGTTTAGGACAGGGGTGGAATGAGCAGTTCTTC CASSLGQGWNEQFF
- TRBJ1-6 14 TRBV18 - TGTGCCAGCTCACCCTCCCAGGCAAATTCACCCCTCCACTTT CASSPSQANSPLHF
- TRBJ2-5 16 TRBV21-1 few TGTGCCAGCAGCATGGGACTAGCGGGGGGCCAAGAGACCCAGTACTTC CASSMGLAGGQETQYF
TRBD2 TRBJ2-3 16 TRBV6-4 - TGTGCCACCAAGTCGGTAGCGGGGGGAGGCACAGATACGCAGTATTTT CATKSVAGGGTDTQYF
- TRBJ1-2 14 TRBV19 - TGTGCCAGTAGTATTCAACCCCGGGACTATGGCTACACCTTC CASSIQPRDYGYTF
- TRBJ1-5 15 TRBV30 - TGTGCCTGGAGTGTACGGGCAGGAGGATCTCAGCCCCAGCATTTT CAWSVRAGGSQPQHF
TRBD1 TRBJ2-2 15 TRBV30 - TGTGCCTGGTGGGACAGCTACGCGAACACCGGGGAGCTGTTTTTT CAWWDSYANTGELFF
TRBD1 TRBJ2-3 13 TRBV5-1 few TGCGCCAGCAGCTTGACAGGGGGCGATACGCAGTATTTT CASSLTGGDTQYF
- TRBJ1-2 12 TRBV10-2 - TGCGCCAGCAGTGAGGGTACAGAAGGCTACACCTTC CASSEGTEGYTF